Below, 28 T cell receptor beta chains from the same sample are listed, as sequenced in a study of regulatory T cells in long-lasting Graves disease. The time point here: newly diagnosed GD, antithyroid drugs for less than 3 months. From PBMCs, RNA was extracted and then used to make the TCR library. Relying on iRepertoire HTBI primers and Arm-PCR of CDR3 regions, the team built TCR beta libraries. In TCRdb, the multiplex PCR reads were re-called with MiXCR into one record per CDR3 protein. The sample shows about 400,000 distinct CDR3 sequences, about 16% of them seen only once. The input for sequencing was peripheral blood mononuclear cells (PBMCs), taken at new diagnosis, from a patient treated with antithyroid drugs. The receptors shown here come from a female donor with Graves disease.

This clonotype was found many times. The rearrangement links TRBV10-1 to TRBJ2-3, with D hard to call. The CDR3 contains 15 residues. The V gene's germline CDR1 is WNHNN and CDR2 SYGVQD (reference sequence). V was cut by 3 bases and J by 1 base, with 11 bases left in between. In DNA, the CDR3 is TGCGCCAGCAGTGACATGGGTCATGGCACAGATACGCAGTATTTT. This encodes CASSDMGHGTDTQYF.

This clonotype was found many times. The V call is TRBV27, the J call TRBJ2-1; D uncertain. The germline V and J ends were trimmed by 5 bases and 10 bases, with 15 bases remaining between them. CDR1 is MNHEY, CDR2 SMNVEV, per germline (reference sequence). The CDR3 is 13 residues long. CDR3 sequence: CASSPMDRLEQFF. CDR3 nucleotides: TGTGCCAGCAGTCCCATGGACCGACTCGAGCAGTTCTTC.

In this sample, this clonotype turned up a few times. This sequence joins TRBV7-9 and TRBJ2-7, with TRBD1 identical over 8 bases. Germline lookup yields CDR1 SEHNR and CDR2 FQNEAQ (reference sequence). The CDR3 loop spans 17 amino acids. J lost 4 bases, V lost 0 bases, and 11 bases had no gene match. Here the CDR3 reads CASSLARPDRVKYEQYF. The CDR3 DNA is TGTGCCAGCAGCTTAGCCAGACCGGACAGGGTCAAATACGAGCAGTACTTC.

This clonotype appeared a few times. This chain joins TRBV4-2 and TRBJ2-3; no definite D call. The CDR3 is made up of 12 amino acids. Trimming left V 1 base short and J 9 bases short, with 8 bases between. CDR1 LGHNA and CDR2 YNFKEQ come from the germline V gene. CDR3 sequence: CASSQVENTQYF. CDR3 DNA: TGTGCCAGCAGCCAAGTGGAAAACACGCAGTATTTT.

This rearrangement joins TRBV6-2 or TRBV6-3 to TRBJ2-3; no reliable D call. The CDR3 runs to 16 residues. CDR1 is MNHEY and CDR2 is SVGEGT in the germline V gene. Trimming shortened V by 0 bases and J by 6 bases, and 16 bases separated the two germline ends. The CDR3: CASSYSIVPSRDTQYF. The CDR3 bases are TGTGCCAGCAGTTACTCTATCGTCCCCTCAAGGGATACGCAGTATTTT.

This clonotype was seen at least ten times. The V gene is TRBV3-1, the J gene TRBJ1-2; tentatively, D is TRBD1 (6 bases). Germline CDR1 LGHDT, CDR2 YNNKEL (reference sequence). The CDR3 has 16 amino acids. V lost 6 bases and J lost 2, with 19 bases in between. DNA for the CDR3: TGTGCCAGCAGGGATCTGGGACACCCGTCGAACTATGGCTACACCTTC. Encoded protein: CASRDLGHPSNYGYTF. Supplemented by reference TRBV3-1 and TRBJ1-2, the full variable domain reads DTAVSQTPKYLVTQMGNDKSIKCEQNLGHDTMYWYKQDSKKFLKIMFSYNNKELIINETVPNRFSPKSPDKAHLNLHINSLELGDSAVYFCASRDLGHPSNYGYTFGSGTRLTVV.

This clonotype was counted between two and nine times. The chain recombines TRBV27 with TRBJ1-1; the D is unclear. The germline V gene encodes CDR1 MNHEY and CDR2 SMNVEV (reference sequence). The CDR3 is 16 residues long. V shed 5 bases and J shed 10 bases, with 26 bases lying between them. CDR3 amino acids: CASSQGSDHPTLGAFF. DNA of the CDR3: TGTGCCAGCAGTCAAGGTTCGGACCACCCCACATTGGGAGCTTTCTTT.

There are many counts of this clonotype. J is TRBJ2-7 and V is TRBV11-2; the D gene is possibly TRBD1 (6 bases). The CDR3 consists of 13 residues. Germline assignment: CDR1 SGHAT and CDR2 FQNNGV. V was cut by 5 bases and J by 3 bases, with 11 bases left in between. CDR3 nucleotide sequence: TGTGCCAGCAGCCAACAGACAGGCTACGAGCAGTACTTC. Its protein product is CASSQQTGYEQYF.

In regard to this clonotype: Since no conserved phenylalanine or tryptophan closes the CDR3, a read error is the likely cause. The gene calls are TRBV5-1 and TRBJ2-1; D is possibly TRBD2 (7 bases). The CDR3 extends over 15 amino acids. Deletions cut 2 bases from V and 5 bases from J, with 14 bases between. Germline V gene data show CDR1 as SGHRS and CDR2 as YFSETQ. CDR3 amino acids: CASSFGGASNNEQFL. The CDR3 DNA reads as TGCGCCAGCAGCTTTGGGGGGGCTTCGAACAATGAGCAGTTCCTC.

The chain combines TRBV7-2 with TRBJ2-2; D not certain. CDR1 is SGHTA, CDR2 FQGNSA, per germline. V was shortened by 1 base and J by 7 bases, with 10 bases between the two germline ends. This CDR3 is 14 amino acids long. CDR3 region: CASSLGLRNGELFF. The CDR3 DNA follows: TGTGCCAGCAGCTTAGGTCTTAGAAACGGGGAGCTGTTTTTT.

This clonotype was detected many times. The chain carries TRBV3-1 and TRBJ2-3; 8 positions match TRBD1. J lost 3 bases, V lost 5 bases, and 7 bases had no gene match. Germline V lookup: CDR1 LGHDT, CDR2 YNNKEL (reference sequence). The CDR3 has 15 residues. Written as DNA, the CDR3 is TGTGCCAGCAGCTCGAATGGACAGGGAACAGATACGCAGTATTTT. This codes for CASSSNGQGTDTQYF.

This clonotype was counted between two and nine times. The chain links TRBV27 to TRBJ1-1; TRBD1 matches at 7 bases. Germline V gene lookup returns CDR1 MNHEY and CDR2 SMNVEV (reference sequence). J lost 0 bases, V lost 2 bases, and 6 bases had no gene match. The CDR3 extends over 16 amino acids. CDR3 in amino acids: CASSLLGGPMNTEAFF. The CDR3 nucleotides read TGTGCCAGCAGTTTACTAGGGGGCCCCATGAACACTGAAGCTTTCTTT.

This clonotype was counted many times. The gene calls are TRBV5-1 and TRBJ1-2; maybe TRBD1 (5 bases). The V end lost 1 base, the J end lost 8 bases, and 21 bases lay between the germline ends. Per germline, CDR1 SGHRS and CDR2 YFSETQ. This CDR3 is 16 amino acids long. The CDR3 loop is CASSLSVLGGAGGYTF. The CDR3 nucleotides read TGCGCCAGCAGCTTGAGCGTCCTCGGAGGGGCGGGCGGCTACACCTTC.

With regard to this clonotype: A far larger clone differs by one base, so this is likely a read error. J is TRBJ2-7 and V is TRBV11-3; the match to TRBD2 covers 7 bases. Looked up from germline, CDR1 is SGHNT and CDR2 is YENEEA. The CDR3 is 14 residues long. The DNA for the CDR3 is TGTGCCGGCAGCTCCAACACCGGGAGGAAGGAGCAGTACTTC. Translation gives CAGSSNTGRKEQYF.

The chain is built from TRBV7-2 and TRBJ2-5; 9 bases match TRBD1. V lost 6 bases, J lost 4 bases, and 12 bases stayed unmatched. This CDR3 region has 16 residues. CDR1 is SGHTA, CDR2 FQGNSA, per germline. In DNA form, the CDR3 reads TGTGCCAGCAGTGCCGGGACAGGGAGGTCCCCAGAGACCCAGTACTTC. This encodes CASSAGTGRSPETQYF.

CDR3 sequence reads: CASSVDGGTAFF. In nucleotides, the CDR3 is TGTGCCAGCAGCGTAGATGGGGGAACGGCTTTCTTT. V gene TRBV9 combines with J gene TRBJ1-1; weak D call: TRBD1 (5 bases). Germline V CDR1 and CDR2: SGDLS, YYNGEE. This CDR3 is built from 12 residues. The V end was cut by 0 bases, the J end by 11 bases, with 11 bases between.

The rearrangement links TRBV19 to TRBJ2-2; weak D call: TRBD2 (5 bases). Germline-derived CDR1 and CDR2 are LNHDA and SQIVND (reference sequence). This CDR3 has 16 amino acids. Trimming stripped 5 bases from V and 0 bases from J, with 13 bases between. The DNA for the CDR3 is TGTGCCAGTAGTCAGCCGGGGTCCCCGAACACCGGGGAGCTGTTTTTT. Translating it yields CASSQPGSPNTGELFF.

This clonotype was recorded at least ten times. A read error may produce the germline difference seen at one junction end. The chain recombines TRBV27 with TRBJ2-7; D is possibly TRBD1 (5 bases). This CDR3 has 14 residues. Germline V gene data show CDR1 as MNHEY and CDR2 as SMNVEV (reference sequence). CDR3 loop: CASSLLGRAYEQHF. The CDR3 DNA is TGTGCCAGCAGTTTATTGGGCAGGGCTTACGAGCAGCACTTC.

This chain connects TRBV7-2 to TRBJ2-1; D remains unclear. There are 15 residues in the CDR3. Germline assignment: CDR1 SGHTA and CDR2 FQGNSA. V lost 3 bases to trimming and J lost 2 bases, with 11 bases between them. CDR3 residues: CASSFGGDPYNEQFF. The CDR3 nucleotides are TGTGCCAGCAGCTTCGGCGGTGACCCCTACAATGAGCAGTTCTTC.

In its sample, this clonotype was seen many times. V gene TRBV28 combines with J gene TRBJ1-1; 10 nucleotides agree with TRBD1. This CDR3 region has 20 residues. Trimming took 5 bases from V and 5 from J; bases not matched to a gene: 23. The germline V gene encodes CDR1 MDHEN and CDR2 SYDVKM. In DNA, the CDR3 is TGTGCCAGCAGTCCAGGTCTCATAAGACAGGGGGCTAAAGGGGTTACTGAAGCTTTCTTT. Translation: CASSPGLIRQGAKGVTEAFF.

This clonotype was counted at least ten times. This chain links TRBV27 with TRBJ2-5, with 7 bases aligning to TRBD1. The trim removed 5 bases at V and 0 bases at J, leaving 6 bases unmatched. CDR1 is MNHEY, CDR2 SMNVEV, per germline (reference sequence). The CDR3 covers 15 residues. CDR3 coding DNA: TGTGCCAGCAGTCACCACACAGGGGACCAAGAGACCCAGTACTTC. Its protein product is CASSHHTGDQETQYF.

This clonotype was counted at least ten times. The rearrangement joins TRBV6-1 to TRBJ1-1, with D perhaps matching TRBD1 (6 bases). With 7 bases removed from V and 8 bases from J, the gap between germline ends came to 14 bases. Per the germline V gene, CDR1 is MNHNS and CDR2 is SASEGT. This CDR3 contains 12 residues. Here the CDR3 reads CASTRGGGEAFF. The CDR3 DNA reads TGTGCCAGCACCCGAGGGGGAGGGGAAGCTTTCTTT.

This clonotype turned up a few times. The J gene is TRBJ1-3, the V gene TRBV6-2 or TRBV6-3; possibly TRBD1 for D (5 bases). Germline assignment: CDR1 MNHEY and CDR2 SVGEGT. This CDR3 spans 16 amino acids. The V end lost 6 bases, the J end lost 4 bases, and 19 bases lay between the germline ends. CDR3 sequence: CASSKGLIIGGNTIYF. For the CDR3, the DNA is TGTGCCAGCAGCAAGGGACTGATCATAGGGGGAAACACCATATATTTT.

This clonotype occurred many times. The gene calls are TRBV11-2 and TRBJ2-3; D unresolved. The CDR3 sequence is 15 residues long. The germline V gene has CDR1 SGHAT and CDR2 FQNNGV. Trimming left V 8 bases short and J 0 bases short, with 15 bases between. The CDR3 DNA follows: TGTGCCAGCGGAAGGGTACAGACTAGCACAGATACGCAGTATTTT. Translated: CASGRVQTSTDTQYF.

Comments on this clonotype: This may stem from a read error, because a much larger clone lies one nucleotide away. The CDR3 loop is CASSRETGIGGTPLHF. As DNA, the CDR3 is TGTGCCAGCAGCCGTGAAACAGGGATAGGAGGTACACCCCTCCACTTT. The chain has TRBV7-6 and TRBJ1-6; D possibly corresponds to TRBD1 (6 bases). Germline V gene lookup returns CDR1 SGHVS and CDR2 FNYEAQ. CDR3 length equals 16 residues. V dropped 5 bases and J dropped 11 bases, with 22 bases sitting between them.

This clonotype was counted many times. This chain links TRBV12-3 or TRBV12-4 with TRBJ2-2; D might be TRBD1 (5 bases). The CDR3 consists of 16 residues. V was trimmed by 1 base and J by 5 bases, leaving 14 bases between them. The CDR3 coding sequence is TGTGCCAGCAGTTTAGGTGGTACAGGTACAACCGGGGAGCTGTTTTTT. Its protein is CASSLGGTGTTGELFF.

This clonotype showed up many times. The V call is TRBV30, the J call TRBJ1-2; no clear D. Germline-derived CDR1 and CDR2 are GTSNPN and SVGIG (reference sequence). The CDR3 consists of 12 residues. V dropped 2 bases and J dropped 8 bases, with 12 bases sitting between them. CDR3 sequence: CAWSSGGGGYTF. DNA for the CDR3: TGTGCCTGGAGTTCCGGAGGTGGGGGCTACACCTTC.

This clonotype was picked up many times. The V and J genes are TRBV4-1 and TRBJ2-7; D is tentatively TRBD1 or TRBD2 (5 bases each). This CDR3 has 17 residues. The germline V and J ends were trimmed by 3 bases and 2 bases, with 20 bases remaining between them. Germline loops: CDR1 MGHRA, CDR2 YSYEKL. CDR3 residues: CASSQLPSGTVTYEQYF. CDR3 nucleotides: TGCGCCAGCAGCCAGCTCCCCTCCGGGACGGTTACCTACGAGCAGTACTTC.